The 8 T cell receptor beta chains below were found in one sample sequenced in a study of T cell repertoires in cytomegalovirus infection. These receptors' targets are unknown. TCRdb reprocessed the reads with MiXCR, giving one entry per CDR3 protein. This table holds roughly 800,000 distinct CDR3 sequences, roughly 28% found once. The sample was cultured CD8+ T cells from PBMCs, taken from culture after CMV antigen stimulation. The receptors derive from a human donor in good health (CMV status not recorded). Some clones in this sample may be carry-over from other donors' samples.

This clonotype was seen more than once but under ten times. The rearrangement uses TRBV6-1 and TRBJ2-7, with D unresolved. The CDR3 consists of 11 residues. Germline CDR1 reads MNHNS; CDR2 reads SASEGT. The germline V and J ends were trimmed by 6 bases and 2 bases, with 5 bases remaining between them. The CDR3 DNA sequence: TGTGCCAGCAGAGAAACCTACGAGCAGTACTTC. This sequence encodes CASRETYEQYF.

This clonotype has only a few counts. The germline gene is not matched at one end of the junction; a read error may be the cause. The rearrangement joins TRBV7-7 to TRBJ2-7; tentative D call: TRBD1 (5 bases). The length of the CDR3 is 13 residues. The germline gives CDR1 SSHAT, CDR2 FNYEAQ (reference sequence). The CDR3 here is CASSLEAGYEQYF. The CDR3 region has the DNA TGTGCTAGCAGCTTAGAGGCAGGGTACGAGCAGTACTTC.

V gene TRBV30 combines with J gene TRBJ2-2; D is uncertain. Trimming left V 4 bases short and J 2 bases short, with 8 bases between. The CDR3 runs to 13 residues. CDR1 is GTSNPN and CDR2 is SVGIG in the germline V gene (reference sequence). The CDR3 protein is CAWISANTGELFF. CDR3 DNA: TGTGCCTGGATTTCAGCTAACACCGGGGAGCTGTTTTTT.

This clonotype was counted only a few times. The chain uses TRBV6-5 and TRBJ1-1, with 9 bases fitting TRBD1. V was clipped by 2 bases and J by 8 bases; unmatched bases: 6. This CDR3 region has 14 residues. Germline CDR1 MNHEY, CDR2 SVGAGI. The DNA for the CDR3 is TGTGCCAGCAGTTACGGGACAGGGTTTGCCGAAGCTTTCTTT. Its protein is CASSYGTGFAEAFF.

In this sample, this clonotype turned up a few times. The CDR3: CASSPWGGVNTEAFF. CDR3 coding DNA: TGTGCCAGCAGCCCCTGGGGGGGCGTGAACACTGAAGCTTTCTTT. J is TRBJ1-1 and V is TRBV11-2, with a tentative D call TRBD1 (6 bases). The CDR3 covers 15 residues. The ends were cut back, 5 bases at V and 0 bases at J, with 13 bases in the middle. CDR1 is SGHAT, CDR2 FQNNGV, per germline.

A few counts support this clonotype. CDR3 bases: TGCGCCAGCAGCCAAGATAGGCAGCCGTTTCCAGGGAGGGCTGGGGCCAACGTCCTGACTTTC. Its translation: CASSQDRQPFPGRAGANVLTF. The chain combines TRBV4-3 with TRBJ2-6; TRBD2 matches at 7 bases. The V and J ends lost 0 bases and 2 bases, in that order; junction bases with no gene match: 16. Germline V CDR1 and CDR2: LGHNA, YSLEER. This CDR3 comprises 21 residues.

The chain uses TRBV11-3 and TRBJ2-6; D is unresolved. Germline V gene sequence: CDR1 SGHNT, CDR2 YENEEA. The V end was cut by 3 bases, the J end by 2 bases, with 20 bases between. The CDR3 spans 19 residues. The CDR3, as DNA: TGTGCCAGCAGCTTGTGGACCCTGTCCACTCCGACTGGGGCCAACGTCCTGACTTTC. Protein: CASSLWTLSTPTGANVLTF.

In this sample, this clonotype turned up a few times. The chain has TRBV12-3 or TRBV12-4 and TRBJ2-7; 10 nucleotides align to TRBD1. There are 15 residues in the CDR3. V shed 5 bases, J shed 4 bases, and the junction held 8 bases outside the gene matches. The CDR3 DNA reads as TGTGCCAGCAGTGGACAGGGGGGTCCCCTATACGAGCAGTACTTC. Translation: CASSGQGGPLYEQYF.